These 18 T cell receptor beta chains came from one sample sequenced in a study of preoperative IRX-2 immunotherapy in early breast cancer (dated by TCRdb to about 2019). The library was generated by the immunoSEQ multiplex PCR assay. This is the immuneACCESS table as TCRdb keeps it, with only in-frame sequences that have V and J called. A part of the clones is gone; compared with another copy, unresolved V genes explain less than half, and the rest is unexplained. Within this sample are some 59,000 clones, with approximately 94% of them counted one time only. Clones ranked in the top ten supply 1.5% to 2% of the sample. The treatment or condition label on this specimen signifies: preoperative locoregional IRX-2 cytokine immunotherapy. Collection took place from a patient treated with IRX-2 immunotherapy. The receptors derive from a human donor with breast cancer.

V is TRBV6-6 and J is TRBJ1-6; D gene unclear. Deletions cut 6 bases from V and 7 bases from J, with 10 bases between. This CDR3 comprises 13 residues. From germline, CDR1 is MNHNY and CDR2 SVGAGI (reference sequence). Here the CDR3 reads CASRSNQNSPLHF. The CDR3 coding sequence is TGTGCCAGCAGATCTAATCAGAATTCACCCCTCCACTTT.

The rearrangement joins TRBV5-5 to TRBJ2-7; no clear D gene. CDR1 is SGHKS and CDR2 is YYEKEE in the germline V gene (reference sequence). CDR3 length: 14 residues. Between the trimmed V and J ends, which lost 3 bases and 7 bases, there was a span of 17 bases. The CDR3 protein is CASSSQPIAAEQYF. CDR3 DNA sequence: TGTGCCAGCAGCTCCCAGCCGATTGCCGCAGAGCAGTACTTC.

This chain uses TRBV10-2 with TRBJ1-2, with 9 positions matching TRBD1. This CDR3 contains 13 residues. The germline gives CDR1 WSHSY, CDR2 SAAADI. V trimming: 2 bases; J trimming: 13 bases; junction bases outside the gene matches: 8. DNA of the CDR3: TGCGCCAGCAGTGAGCCCGGGGACAGGGACATCACCTTC. Encoded protein: CASSEPGDRDITF.

This rearrangement joins TRBV15 to TRBJ2-7; D may be TRBD1 (7 bases). Trimming removed 0 bases from V and 3 bases from J, with 9 bases in between. CDR1 and CDR2 from the germline V gene are LNHNV and YYDKDF (reference sequence). The CDR3 is 14 residues long. The CDR3 spells CATSRDQGGYEQYF. As DNA, the CDR3 is TGTGCCACCAGCAGAGATCAGGGGGGCTACGAGCAGTACTTC.

V usage is TRBV6-5 and J usage is TRBJ1-1; no definite D call. V lost 10 bases to trimming and J lost 3 bases, with 15 bases between them. The germline V gene encodes CDR1 MNHEY and CDR2 SVGAGI. This CDR3 has 13 amino acids. The CDR3 coding sequence is TGTGCCACCCGGGAGGGCGCATACACTGAAGCTTTCTTT. Amino acid sequence: CATREGAYTEAFF.

V gene TRBV4-3 combines with J gene TRBJ1-4, with D perhaps matching TRBD1 (6 bases). This CDR3 is 17 amino acids long. Trimming stripped 1 base from V and 8 bases from J, with 20 bases between. Germline loops: CDR1 LGHNA, CDR2 YSLEER. CDR3: CASSQGVGGRLFEKLFF. CDR3 coding DNA: TGCGCCAGCAGCCAAGGAGTAGGGGGGCGTCTCTTCGAAAAACTGTTTTTT.

The chain is built from TRBV11-2 and TRBJ2-3; D tentatively reads TRBD1 or TRBD2 (5 bases each). There are 14 residues in the CDR3. CDR1 is SGHAT, CDR2 FQNNGV, per germline. The V end was cut by 5 bases, the J end by 2 bases, with 11 bases between. CDR3 DNA sequence: TGTGCCAGCAGCCCCCCGGGACCCACAGATACGCAGTATTTT. Its translation is CASSPPGPTDTQYF.

CDR3 in amino acids: CASSLESLYGYTF. As DNA, the CDR3 is TGTGCCAGCAGCTTGGAGTCCCTCTATGGCTACACCTTC. This chain joins TRBV5-4 and TRBJ1-2; D gene ambiguous. The CDR3 totals 13 residues. CDR1 SGHNT and CDR2 YYREEE come from the germline V gene (reference sequence). V was pared by 0 bases and J by 4 bases, with 7 bases between.

This sequence joins TRBV6-1 and TRBJ2-3; TRBD2 matches at 10 bases. CDR1 and CDR2 (germline): MNHNS, SASEGT. The ends lost 5 bases at V and 6 bases at J; junction bases unmatched: 2. This CDR3 contains 13 residues. Written as DNA, the CDR3 is TGTGCCAGCAGTCTAGCGGGAGTTGATACGCAGTATTTT. Translated: CASSLAGVDTQYF.

The chain recombines TRBV9 with TRBJ2-7; tentative D call: TRBD2 (6 bases). The germline V gene encodes CDR1 SGDLS and CDR2 YYNGEE. There are 15 residues in the CDR3. Trimming cost V 4 bases and J 7 bases, with 21 bases left between them. The CDR3 DNA reads as TGTGCCAGCAGCAGGGGACCCGGGACTCTGTCAGAGCAGTACTTC. Amino acid sequence: CASSRGPGTLSEQYF.

The chain links TRBV7-6 to TRBJ1-1; D remains unclear. This CDR3 comprises 13 residues. Germline V CDR1 and CDR2: SGHVS, FNYEAQ. Between the trimmed V and J ends, which lost 2 bases and 3 bases, there was a span of 7 bases. The CDR3 reads CASSLTSDTEAFF. The DNA of the CDR3 is TGTGCCAGCAGCTTAACCAGCGACACTGAAGCTTTCTTT.

CDR3 loop: CASSNRDRNTDTQYF. The DNA of the CDR3 is TGTGCCAGCAGCAACCGGGACAGAAACACAGATACGCAGTATTTT. This sequence joins TRBV7-8 and TRBJ2-3, with 7 nucleotides matching TRBD1. Germline V CDR1 and CDR2: SGHVS, FQNEAQ. Trimming cost V 5 bases and J 2 bases; bases outside gene matches: 7. CDR3 length equals 15 residues.

J is TRBJ2-3 and V is TRBV6-1; either TRBD1 or TRBD2 may fit D (5 bases each). The CDR3 sequence is 16 residues long. V lost 1 base and J lost 6, with 17 bases in between. Per the germline V gene, CDR1 is MNHNS and CDR2 is SASEGT. The CDR3 reads CASSEGRGRTLDTQYF. In DNA form, the CDR3 reads TGTGCCAGCAGTGAAGGTAGGGGACGGACGTTGGATACGCAGTATTTT.

The gene calls are TRBV9 and TRBJ2-3; possible D gene TRBD2, 7 bases. The CDR3 consists of 15 residues. Germline V lookup: CDR1 SGDLS, CDR2 YYNGEE. The V and J ends lost 1 base and 6 bases respectively, with 15 bases between them. The CDR3 spells CASSVHRGGSDTQYF. Written as DNA, the CDR3 is TGTGCCAGCAGCGTACATAGGGGGGGGTCCGATACGCAGTATTTT.

V gene TRBV9 combines with J gene TRBJ2-3; D may be TRBD1 (5 bases). CDR1 is SGDLS, CDR2 YYNGEE, per germline. Trimming took 3 bases from V and 0 from J, leaving 14 bases between them. This CDR3 spans 16 amino acids. The CDR3 spells CASSALQGPSTDTQYF. The CDR3 DNA sequence: TGTGCCAGCAGCGCCCTCCAGGGTCCCAGCACAGATACGCAGTATTTT. The full variable domain, with the rest looked up from reference TRBV9 and TRBJ2-3, is DSGVTQTPKHLITATGQRVTLRCSPRSGDLSVYWYQQSLDQGLQFLIQYYNGEERAKGNILERFSAQQFPDLHSELNLSSLELGDSALYFCASSALQGPSTDTQYFGPGTRLTVL.

The genes are TRBV19 and TRBJ2-5; D possibly matches TRBD1 or TRBD2 (6 bases each). V was pared by 3 bases and J by 2 bases, with 13 bases between. Per the germline V gene, CDR1 is LNHDA and CDR2 is SQIVND (reference sequence). CDR3 length: 15 residues. The CDR3 sequence is CASSIGGTYQETQYF. The CDR3 coding sequence is TGTGCCAGTAGTATTGGAGGGACATATCAAGAGACCCAGTACTTC.

As DNA, the CDR3 is TGTGCCTGGAGTGCCTCAGGGGGAGGCTACGAGCAGTACTTC. It specifies CAWSASGGGYEQYF. The chain joins TRBV30 to TRBJ2-7, with D tentatively TRBD1 (7 bases). The V gene lost 1 base and the J gene lost 3 bases, with 13 bases spanning the gap. The CDR3 has 14 amino acids. CDR1 and CDR2 from the germline V gene are GTSNPN and SVGIG (reference sequence).

This clone was detected once. V gene TRBV7-2 combines with J gene TRBJ1-5, with 9 bases aligning to TRBD1. Germline V gene sequence: CDR1 SGHTA, CDR2 FQGNSA. The ends lost 1 base at V and 4 bases at J; junction bases unmatched: 2. The CDR3 loop spans 15 amino acids. CDR3 in amino acids: CASSLVGQGNQPQHF. For the CDR3, the DNA is TGTGCCAGCAGCTTAGTTGGACAGGGGAATCAGCCCCAGCATTTT.